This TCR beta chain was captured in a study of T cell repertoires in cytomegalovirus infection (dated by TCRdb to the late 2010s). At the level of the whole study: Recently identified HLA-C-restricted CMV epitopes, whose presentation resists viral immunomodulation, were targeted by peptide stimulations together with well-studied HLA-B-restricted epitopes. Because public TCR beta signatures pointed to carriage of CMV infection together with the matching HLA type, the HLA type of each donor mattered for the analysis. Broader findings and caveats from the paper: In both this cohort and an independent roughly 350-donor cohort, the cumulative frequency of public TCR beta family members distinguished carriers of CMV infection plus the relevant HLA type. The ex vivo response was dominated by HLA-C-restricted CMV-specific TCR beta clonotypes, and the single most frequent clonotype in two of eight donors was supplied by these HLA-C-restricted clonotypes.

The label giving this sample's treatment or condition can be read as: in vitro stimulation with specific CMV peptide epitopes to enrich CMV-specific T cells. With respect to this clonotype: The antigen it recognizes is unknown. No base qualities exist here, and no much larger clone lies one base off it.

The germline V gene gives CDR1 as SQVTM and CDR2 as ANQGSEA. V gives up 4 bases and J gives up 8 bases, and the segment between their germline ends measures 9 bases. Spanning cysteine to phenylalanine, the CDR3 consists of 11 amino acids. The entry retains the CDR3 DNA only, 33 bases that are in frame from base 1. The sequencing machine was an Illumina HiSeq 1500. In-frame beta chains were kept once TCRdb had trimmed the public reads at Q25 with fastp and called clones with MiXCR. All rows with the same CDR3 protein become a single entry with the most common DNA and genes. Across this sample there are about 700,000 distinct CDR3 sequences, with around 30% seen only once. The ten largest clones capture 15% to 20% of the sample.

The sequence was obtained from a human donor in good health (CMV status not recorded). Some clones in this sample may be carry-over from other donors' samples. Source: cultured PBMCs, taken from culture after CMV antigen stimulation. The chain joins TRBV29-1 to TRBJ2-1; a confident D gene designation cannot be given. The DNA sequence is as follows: TGCAGCGTTGGGGGTTTTGATGAGCAGTTCTTC. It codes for CSVGGFDEQFF.